Listed below are T cell receptor beta chains from one sample, sequenced in a study of cytomegalovirus exposure and HLA in healthy donors. This table comes from immunoSEQ multiplex PCR, and its TCRdb copy is limited to in-frame clones, with some not included. Its clone listing holds about 75,000 clones. The specimen was PBMCs. These receptors came from a man aged 35 to 55 in good health and CMV-seronegative. Each CDR3 is given with its conserved first and last residue. The order of the fields is J gene, D gene, V gene, CDR3 protein, CDR3 DNA. D genes are given only for firm matches.

TRBJ1-3	-	TRBV30	CAWKYGGTGNTIYF	TGTGCCTGGAAGTACGGGGGAACTGGAAACACCATATATTTT
TRBJ2-7	-	TRBV9	CASSRGPEQYF	TGTGCCAGCAGCCGAGGGCCTGAGCAGTACTTC
TRBJ1-1	-	TRBV7-9	CASSLQVNTEAFF	TGTGCCAGCAGCCTACAGGTGAACACTGAAGCTTTCTTT
TRBJ1-5	-	TRBV2	CASRKTENQPQHF	TGTGCCAGCAGAAAGACAGAAAATCAGCCCCAGCATTTT
TRBJ2-7	TRBD1	TRBV6-5	CASSIGTGLTYEQYF	TGTGCCAGCAGTATCGGGACAGGCCTTACCTACGAGCAGTACTTC
TRBJ2-2	TRBD2	TRBV5-1	CASSLAGGGSTGELFF	TGCGCCAGCAGCTTGGCCGGCGGGGGTAGCACCGGGGAGCTGTTTTTT
TRBJ2-5	-	TRBV14	CASSQSSGTQYF	TGTGCCAGCAGCCAAAGCTCAGGGACCCAGTACTTC
TRBJ2-2	TRBD1	TRBV9	CASSGQGGTGELFF	TGTGCCAGCAGCGGACAGGGGGGCACCGGGGAGCTGTTTTTT
TRBJ1-2	-	TRBV5-1	CASSLRDSSNYGYTF	TGCGCCAGCAGCTTGCGAGACAGCTCTAACTATGGCTACACCTTC
TRBJ1-4	-	TRBV5-4	CASSRDVGANEKLFF	TGTGCCAGCAGCCGAGATGTGGGCGCTAATGAAAAACTGTTTTTT
TRBJ1-5	-	TRBV4-1	CASSQRTLLPHQPQHF	TGCGCCAGCAGCCAACGGACACTCCTCCCCCATCAGCCCCAGCATTTT
TRBJ2-1	TRBD1	TRBV18	CASSPRDQGGYDEQFF	TGTGCCAGCTCACCGAGGGATCAAGGGGGCTATGACGAGCAGTTCTTC
TRBJ1-4	TRBD1	TRBV2	CASNNIRGQGESKIF	TGTGCCAGCAACAACATCCGGGGACAGGGGGAATCTAAAATTTTT
TRBJ1-1	-	TRBV5-6	CASSFFGVGGDTEAFF	TGTGCCAGCAGCTTTTTTGGGGTGGGGGGGGACACTGAAGCTTTCTTT
TRBJ1-4	-	TRBV2	CASGLWAALTTNEKLFF	TGTGCCAGCGGACTCTGGGCAGCCCTGACAACTAATGAAAAACTGTTTTTT
TRBJ2-7	TRBD1	TRBV16	CASSQSGTAYEQYF	TGTGCCAGCAGCCAATCGGGGACAGCCTACGAGCAGTACTTC
TRBJ2-1	TRBD2	TRBV10-2	CASRGTSGGARFF	TGCGCCAGCAGGGGGACTAGCGGGGGGGCCCGATTCTTC
TRBJ1-6	TRBD1	TRBV11-2	CASSTRDSVYSPLHF	TGTGCCAGCAGCACAAGGGACAGCGTGTATTCACCCCTCCACTTT
TRBJ2-4	TRBD1	TRBV30	CAWRRGQQNIQYF	TGTGCCTGGAGGAGGGGACAGCAAAACATTCAGTACTTC
TRBJ2-1	-	TRBV5-1	CASSLFSGSSYNEQFF	TGCGCCAGCAGCTTGTTTTCCGGGAGCTCCTACAATGAGCAGTTCTTC
TRBJ1-1	-	TRBV5-6	CASSLTDRKNTEAFF	TGTGCCAGCAGCTTGACAGACAGGAAGAACACTGAAGCTTTCTTT
TRBJ1-4	TRBD1	TRBV27	CASSPTGQGDEKLFF	TGTGCCAGCAGTCCCACTGGACAGGGTGATGAAAAACTGTTTTTT
TRBJ2-7	TRBD2	TRBV27	CASSLSGGDYSYEQYF	TGTGCCAGCAGTTTGAGCGGGGGGGATTACTCCTACGAGCAGTACTTC
TRBJ2-7	-	TRBV11-2	CASSLDSGQNYEQYF	TGTGCCAGCAGCTTAGACTCAGGACAGAACTACGAGCAGTACTTC
TRBJ2-7	TRBD2	TRBV29-1	CSVRVGGAYEQYF	TGCAGCGTTCGGGTCGGGGGGGCCTACGAGCAGTACTTC
TRBJ1-2	-	TRBV11-2	CASSLNQGNYGYTF	TGTGCCAGCAGCTTGAACCAGGGCAACTATGGCTACACCTTC
TRBJ1-2	TRBD1	TRBV2	CASSGDSYGYTF	TGTGCCAGCAGTGGGGACAGCTATGGCTACACCTTC
TRBJ1-5	-	TRBV6-1	CASSVQGTAGNQPQHF	TGTGCCAGCAGTGTACAGGGAACTGCGGGCAATCAGCCCCAGCATTTT
TRBJ1-5	TRBD1	TRBV6-4	CASSVRDRYNQPQHF	TGTGCCAGCAGTGTCCGGGACAGATACAATCAGCCCCAGCATTTT
TRBJ2-1	TRBD2	TRBV2	CASIAGAIPYNEQFF	TGTGCCAGTATAGCGGGGGCAATACCCTACAATGAGCAGTTCTTC
TRBJ2-7	TRBD1	TRBV27	CASRRTGGNYEQYF	TGTGCCAGCAGAAGAACAGGGGGGAACTACGAGCAGTACTTC
TRBJ1-5	-	TRBV27	CASSLTGYRDYGNQPQHF	TGTGCCAGCAGTTTGACGGGCTACAGGGATTATGGCAATCAGCCCCAGCATTTT
TRBJ2-2	-	TRBV2	CATRQGLISNTGELFF	TGTGCCACGAGGCAGGGCCTCATATCGAACACCGGGGAGCTGTTTTTT
TRBJ2-7	-	TRBV5-1	CASSLEGSGYEQYF	TGCGCCAGCAGCTTGGAGGGCAGCGGCTACGAGCAGTACTTC
TRBJ1-2	-	TRBV18	CASSPVDRPNYGYTF	TGTGCCAGCTCACCAGTGGACAGACCGAACTATGGCTACACCTTC
TRBJ1-3	-	TRBV2	CASSEAWGGGTIYF	TGTGCCAGCAGTGAAGCATGGGGGGGAGGTACCATATATTTT
TRBJ2-7	-	TRBV10-2	CASSADWTATWYF	TGCGCCAGCAGTGCCGACTGGACAGCGACTTGGTACTTC
TRBJ1-4	-	TRBV19	CASSLSDSPGEKLFF	TGTGCCAGTAGTCTCTCGGACTCCCCAGGAGAAAAACTGTTTTTT
TRBJ2-5	TRBD1	TRBV15	CATSGQTGGGGETQYF	TGTGCCACCAGCGGCCAAACAGGGGGTGGAGGAGAGACCCAGTACTTC
TRBJ1-1	-	TRBV6-6	CASSQGGEAFF	TGTGCCAGCAGCCAGGGAGGTGAAGCTTTCTTT
TRBJ2-5	-	TRBV7-2	CASSPVNGRETQYF	TGTGCCAGCAGCCCGGTAAATGGTCGAGAGACCCAGTACTTC
TRBJ1-1	TRBD1	TRBV19	CASTPREGANTEAFF	TGTGCCAGTACCCCCCGGGAGGGGGCGAACACTGAAGCTTTCTTT
TRBJ1-2	-	TRBV5-1	CASSMDSYGYTF	TGCGCCAGCAGCATGGACAGCTATGGCTACACCTTC
TRBJ1-5	-	TRBV2	CASSRVTTSNQPQHF	TGTGCCAGCAGTCGGGTTACAACTAGCAATCAGCCCCAGCATTTT
TRBJ2-5	TRBD2	TRBV7-8	CASSLGPSGGQETQYF	TGTGCCAGCAGCTTAGGCCCTAGCGGGGGTCAAGAGACCCAGTACTTC